This is a list of T cell receptor beta chains from one sample in a study of post-analysis software for immune sequencing data. TCRdb reprocessed the PCR reads with MiXCR, giving one entry per CDR3 protein. The repertoire holds approximately 400,000 distinct CDR3 sequences, with roughly 35% as singletons. The sample taken for sequencing was blood. The receptors derive from a girl between 5 and 17 years old with multiple sclerosis. CDR3s include the opening cysteine and the closing phenylalanine or tryptophan. D genes are given only for firm matches. Part of the rows lack a size; the others show once, few, many or a class for expanded clones.

J: TRBJ2-7
V: TRBV29-1
D: NA
size: NA
CDR3: CSATESSYEQYF
DNA: TGCAGCGCTACAGAGAGCTCCTACGAGCAGTACTTC

J: TRBJ2-1
V: TRBV7-3
D: TRBD1
size: NA
CDR3: CASSIDRDNEQFF
DNA: TGTGCCAGCAGCATCGACAGGGACAATGAGCAGTTCTTC

J: TRBJ1-1
V: TRBV4-2
D: NA
size: NA
CDR3: CASSPGGAGAQMNTEAFF
DNA: TGTGCCAGCAGCCCAGGAGGTGCAGGGGCCCAAATGAACACTGAAGCTTTCTTT

J: TRBJ2-4
V: TRBV9
D: NA
size: NA
CDR3: CASSVGNRAKNIQYF
DNA: TGTGCCAGCAGCGTAGGGAACAGAGCCAAAAACATTCAGTACTTC

J: TRBJ2-3
V: TRBV27
D: NA
size: few
CDR3: CASSAFRGSRDTQYF
DNA: TGTGCCAGCAGTGCCTTTAGGGGCTCCAGGGATACGCAGTATTTT

J: TRBJ1-2
V: TRBV11-2
D: NA
size: few
CDR3: CASSFTGQIGYTF
DNA: TGTGCCAGCAGCTTTACAGGGCAAATTGGCTACACCTTC

J: TRBJ2-3
V: TRBV12-3/TRBV12-4
D: TRBD2
size: NA
CDR3: CASSFLLAGGADTQYF
DNA: TGTGCCAGCAGTTTCCTACTAGCGGGGGGAGCAGATACGCAGTATTTT

J: TRBJ2-7
V: TRBV29-1
D: NA
size: NA
CDR3: CSVVPESYEQYF
DNA: TGCAGCGTTGTTCCGGAATCCTACGAGCAGTACTTC

J: TRBJ1-1
V: TRBV29-1
D: TRBD1
size: few
CDR3: CSVLRQGRMNTEAFF
DNA: TGCAGCGTTCTACGACAGGGGCGGATGAACACTGAAGCTTTCTTT

J: TRBJ1-1
V: TRBV4-3
D: NA
size: NA
CDR3: CASSPSFSPNTEAFF
DNA: TGCGCCAGCAGCCCGAGCTTCTCTCCGAACACTGAAGCTTTCTTT

J: TRBJ2-1
V: TRBV12-3/TRBV12-4
D: NA
size: many
CDR3: CASSFFHNEQFF
DNA: TGTGCCAGCAGTTTTTTCCACAATGAGCAGTTCTTC

J: TRBJ2-7
V: TRBV7-6
D: TRBD2
size: many
CDR3: CASSFGLAVGYEQYF
DNA: TGTGCCAGCAGCTTTGGACTAGCGGTTGGCTACGAGCAGTACTTC

J: TRBJ1-5
V: TRBV20-1
D: TRBD1
size: NA
CDR3: CSARGQGEQPQHF
DNA: TGCAGTGCTAGAGGACAGGGGGAACAGCCCCAGCATTTT

J: TRBJ2-7
V: TRBV4-1
D: NA
size: few
CDR3: CASSQDQGPELGSPNEQYF
DNA: TGCGCCAGCAGCCAAGATCAGGGGCCGGAACTGGGGTCCCCTAACGAGCAGTACTTC

J: TRBJ2-2
V: TRBV7-6
D: NA
size: NA
CDR3: CACSLRRRGNLANTGELFF
DNA: TGTGCCTGCAGCTTAAGGCGGCGGGGCAACCTCGCGAACACCGGGGAGCTGTTTTTT

J: TRBJ2-5
V: TRBV7-6
D: TRBD2
size: NA
CDR3: CASSWYGTTQETQYF
DNA: TGTGCCAGCAGCTGGTACGGGACTACTCAAGAGACCCAGTACTTC

J: TRBJ2-7
V: TRBV20-1
D: NA
size: NA
CDR3: CSARDPTDPTSYEQYF
DNA: TGCAGTGCTAGAGACCCGACCGACCCAACCTCCTACGAGCAGTACTTC

J: TRBJ2-6
V: TRBV18
D: NA
size: NA
CDR3: CASSTARPSSGANVLTF
DNA: TGTGCCAGCTCCACCGCGAGGCCGAGCTCTGGGGCCAACGTCCTGACTTTC

J: TRBJ2-5
V: TRBV7-2
D: NA
size: NA
CDR3: CASSAGSPGETQYF
DNA: TGTGCCAGCAGCGCCGGCTCACCGGGGGAGACCCAGTACTTC

J: TRBJ1-5
V: TRBV7-2
D: TRBD1
size: NA
CDR3: CASSATGGDQPQHF
DNA: TGTGCCAGCAGCGCGACAGGGGGCGATCAGCCCCAGCATTTT

J: TRBJ1-1
V: TRBV20-1
D: NA
size: NA
CDR3: CSARDWVNTEAFF
DNA: TGCAGTGCTAGAGATTGGGTGAACACTGAAGCTTTCTTT

J: TRBJ2-5
V: TRBV20-1
D: TRBD2
size: few
CDR3: CSASLAGLYQETQYF
DNA: TGCAGTGCTAGCTTAGCGGGGCTTTACCAAGAGACCCAGTACTTC

J: TRBJ1-1
V: TRBV10-2
D: NA
size: NA
CDR3: CASLDTRATEAFF
DNA: TGCGCCAGCCTAGACACAAGGGCCACTGAAGCTTTCTTT

J: TRBJ1-4
V: TRBV25-1
D: NA
size: few
CDR3: CASSDNPSGRGEKLFF
DNA: TGTGCCAGCAGTGATAATCCATCGGGGAGGGGTGAAAAACTGTTTTTT

J: TRBJ1-1
V: TRBV10-2
D: TRBD1
size: NA
CDR3: CATRTGNTEAFF
DNA: TGCGCCACCCGGACAGGGAACACTGAAGCTTTCTTT

J: TRBJ2-3
V: TRBV5-1
D: TRBD2
size: NA
CDR3: CASSSGLAGGDTQYF
DNA: TGCGCCAGCAGCTCAGGACTAGCGGGGGGAGATACGCAGTATTTT

J: TRBJ2-1
V: TRBV7-8
D: TRBD2
size: few
CDR3: CASSSPLAGAHQFF
DNA: TGTGCCAGCAGCTCCCCACTAGCGGGGGCCCACCAGTTCTTC

J: TRBJ2-7
V: TRBV7-6
D: NA
size: many
CDR3: CASSLSPGAYEQYF
DNA: TGTGCCAGCAGCTTAAGCCCCGGGGCCTACGAGCAGTACTTC

J: TRBJ2-5
V: TRBV27
D: NA
size: few
CDR3: CASSLWGTLKETQYF
DNA: TGTGCCAGCAGTTTATGGGGCACACTTAAAGAGACCCAGTACTTC

J: TRBJ1-2
V: TRBV6-5
D: TRBD1
size: NA
CDR3: CASRWDRATYGYTF
DNA: TGTGCCAGCAGGTGGGACAGGGCCACCTATGGCTACACCTTC

J: TRBJ2-1
V: TRBV5-1
D: NA
size: NA
CDR3: CASSLEAATHNEQFF
DNA: TGCGCCAGCAGCTTGGAAGCGGCGACTCACAATGAGCAGTTCTTC

J: TRBJ2-1
V: TRBV27
D: NA
size: few
CDR3: CASSLLDSEHEQFF
DNA: TGTGCCAGCAGTTTATTGGACAGTGAGCATGAGCAGTTCTTC

J: TRBJ1-5
V: TRBV20-1
D: NA
size: NA
CDR3: CSARDHTAAKPQHF
DNA: TGCAGTGCTAGAGATCATACCGCCGCCAAGCCCCAGCATTTT

J: TRBJ2-7
V: TRBV2
D: NA
size: NA
CDR3: CASSEADIGSYEQYF
DNA: TGTGCCAGCAGTGAAGCGGATATAGGGTCTTACGAGCAGTACTTC

J: TRBJ1-4
V: TRBV5-5
D: TRBD1
size: NA
CDR3: CTSSSSQGAGEKLFF
DNA: TGTACCAGCAGCTCCTCTCAGGGGGCGGGGGAAAAACTGTTTTTT

J: TRBJ2-2
V: TRBV4-3
D: NA
size: NA
CDR3: CASSLVGRATGELFF
DNA: TGCGCCAGCAGCCTCGTAGGCAGGGCCACCGGGGAGCTGTTTTTT

J: TRBJ1-6
V: TRBV7-2
D: TRBD1
size: NA
CDR3: CASSSPRTGEVSPLHF
DNA: TGTGCCAGCAGCTCCCCGAGGACAGGGGAAGTTTCACCCCTCCACTTT

J: TRBJ2-1
V: TRBV7-9
D: NA
size: NA
CDR3: CASSSVMGYNEQFF
DNA: TGTGCCAGCAGCTCAGTAATGGGCTACAATGAGCAGTTCTTC

J: TRBJ1-2
V: TRBV3-1
D: TRBD1
size: few
CDR3: CASSQDRTGGYTF
DNA: TGTGCCAGCAGCCAAGACAGGACAGGTGGCTACACCTTC

J: TRBJ2-7
V: TRBV25-1
D: TRBD1
size: NA
CDR3: CASSDPGQVSYEQYF
DNA: TGTGCCAGCAGTGATCCGGGACAGGTGTCCTACGAGCAGTACTTC

J: TRBJ2-5
V: TRBV7-8
D: NA
size: NA
CDR3: CASSPGSPWEQYF
DNA: TGTGCCAGCAGCCCAGGGTCCCCCTGGGAGCAGTACTTC

J: TRBJ1-5
V: TRBV20-1
D: NA
size: NA
CDR3: CSASVGIVFNQPQHF
DNA: TGCAGTGCCAGTGTAGGGATAGTTTTTAATCAGCCCCAGCATTTT

J: TRBJ1-1
V: TRBV7-9
D: NA
size: few
CDR3: CASSPFRLEKAFF
DNA: TGTGCCAGCAGCCCTTTTCGACTCGAAAAAGCTTTCTTT

J: TRBJ2-7
V: TRBV2
D: TRBD1
size: few
CDR3: CASKSLTGGRSYEQYF
DNA: TGTGCCAGCAAATCCTTGACAGGGGGCCGATCCTACGAGCAGTACTTC

J: TRBJ1-1
V: TRBV4-3
D: NA
size: NA
CDR3: CASSQDPAGPNMNTEAFF
DNA: TGCGCCAGCAGCCAAGATCCCGCAGGGCCCAACATGAACACTGAAGCTTTCTTT

J: TRBJ2-7
V: TRBV20-1
D: TRBD1
size: NA
CDR3: CSANEDRGFGEQYF
DNA: TGCAGTGCCAATGAGGACAGGGGATTTGGCGAGCAGTACTTC

J: TRBJ2-3
V: TRBV12-3/TRBV12-4
D: NA
size: many
CDR3: CASSLSNTPDTQYF
DNA: TGTGCCAGCAGCCTTAGCAACACTCCAGATACGCAGTATTTT

J: TRBJ1-2
V: TRBV28
D: NA
size: few
CDR3: CASSLIDYGYTF
DNA: TGTGCCAGCAGTTTAATCGACTATGGCTACACCTTC

J: TRBJ1-1
V: TRBV9
D: NA
size: NA
CDR3: CASSAGGAVNTEAFF
DNA: TGTGCCAGCAGCGCAGGCGGGGCTGTGAACACTGAAGCTTTCTTT

J: TRBJ2-3
V: TRBV14
D: NA
size: NA
CDR3: CASSQWVRTDTQYF
DNA: TGTGCCAGCAGCCAGTGGGTCCGCACAGATACGCAGTATTTT

J: TRBJ2-7
V: TRBV4-1
D: NA
size: many
CDR3: CASSPTTQGSYEQYF
DNA: TGCGCCAGCAGCCCGACCACGCAGGGGTCCTACGAGCAGTACTTC

J: TRBJ2-7
V: TRBV12-3/TRBV12-4
D: NA
size: few
CDR3: CASSLLAGLGEQYF
DNA: TGTGCCAGCAGTTTGTTGGCGGGGCTCGGGGAGCAGTACTTC

J: TRBJ2-7
V: TRBV29-1
D: NA
size: few
CDR3: CSVESQAYEQYF
DNA: TGCAGCGTTGAAAGCCAAGCCTACGAGCAGTACTTC